What follows is one T cell receptor beta chain and its context. What it binds is unknown. Blood was drawn once from each donor into heparinised tubes. The draws averaged roughly 120 mL. The data originate from a study of beta chain features in type 1 diabetes. Expressed TCRB transcripts were sequenced because the entire RNA isolate underwent reverse transcription. The protocol was immunoSEQ multiplex PCR, while the TCRdb copy is restricted to in-frame clones and leaves out a portion. Of 300,000 to 450,000 clones in the sample, 10% to 15% were seen once. Study conclusions and caveats: Cells carrying high TCR expression could end up over-represented when cDNA is sequenced. Among patients with Type 1 diabetes, TCRB CDR3s were moderately but significantly shorter in every one of the four CD4+ subsets. Sampled from patients, naive, central memory and Treg TCRB repertoires appeared more similar than those sampled from healthy donors.

This TCR derives from a man between 18 and 29 years old in good health. The material sequenced was naive CD4+ T cells from blood.

CDR3 amino acids: CASGGGTGGSTDTQYF. The CDR3 bases are TGTGCCAGCGGGGGCGGAACGGGGGGCAGCACAGATACGCAGTATTTT. The chain is built from TRBV2 and TRBJ2-3; perhaps TRBD2 as D (7 bases). The CDR3 covers 16 residues. The germline CDR1 and CDR2 sequences are SNHLY and FYNNEI. Deletions cut 8 bases from V and 0 bases from J, with 18 bases between.